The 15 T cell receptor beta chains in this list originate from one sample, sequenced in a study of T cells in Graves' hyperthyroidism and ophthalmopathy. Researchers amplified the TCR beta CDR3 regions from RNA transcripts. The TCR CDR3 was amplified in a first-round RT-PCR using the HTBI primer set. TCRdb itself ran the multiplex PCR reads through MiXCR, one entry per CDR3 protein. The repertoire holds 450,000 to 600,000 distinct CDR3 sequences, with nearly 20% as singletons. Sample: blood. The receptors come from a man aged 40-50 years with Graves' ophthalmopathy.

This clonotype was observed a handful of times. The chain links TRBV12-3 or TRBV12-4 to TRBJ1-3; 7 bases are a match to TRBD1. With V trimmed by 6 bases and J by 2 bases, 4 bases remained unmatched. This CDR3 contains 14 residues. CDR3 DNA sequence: TGTGCCAGCAGGATGCAGGGGGCTGGAAACACCATATATTTT. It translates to CASRMQGAGNTIYF.

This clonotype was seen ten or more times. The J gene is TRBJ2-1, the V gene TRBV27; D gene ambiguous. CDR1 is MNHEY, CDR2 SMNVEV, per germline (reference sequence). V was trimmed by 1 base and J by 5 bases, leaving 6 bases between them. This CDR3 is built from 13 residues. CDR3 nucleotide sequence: TGTGCCAGCAGTTTATATGGCGACAATGAGCAGTTCTTC. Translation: CASSLYGDNEQFF.

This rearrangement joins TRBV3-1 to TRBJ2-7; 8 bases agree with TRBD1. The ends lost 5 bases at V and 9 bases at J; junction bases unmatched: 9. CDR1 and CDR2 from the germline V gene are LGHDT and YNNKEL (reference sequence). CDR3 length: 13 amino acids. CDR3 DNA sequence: TGTGCCAGCAGCTATACCGACAGGGGAATGCAGTACTTC. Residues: CASSYTDRGMQYF.

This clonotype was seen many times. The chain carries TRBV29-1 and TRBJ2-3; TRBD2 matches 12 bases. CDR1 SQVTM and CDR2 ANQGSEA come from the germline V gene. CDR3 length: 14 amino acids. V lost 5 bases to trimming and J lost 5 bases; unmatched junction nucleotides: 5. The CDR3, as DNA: TGCAGCGTTCCCCCGGGACTAGCGGGAGATACGCAGTATTTT. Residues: CSVPPGLAGDTQYF.

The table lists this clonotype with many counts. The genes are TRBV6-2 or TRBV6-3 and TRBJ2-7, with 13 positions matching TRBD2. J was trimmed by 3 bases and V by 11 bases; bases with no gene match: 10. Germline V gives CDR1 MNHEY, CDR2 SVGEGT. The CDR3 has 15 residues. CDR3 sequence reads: CASRGTSGTGYEQYF. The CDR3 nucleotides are TGTGCCTCCCGCGGGACTAGCGGGACCGGCTACGAGCAGTACTTC.

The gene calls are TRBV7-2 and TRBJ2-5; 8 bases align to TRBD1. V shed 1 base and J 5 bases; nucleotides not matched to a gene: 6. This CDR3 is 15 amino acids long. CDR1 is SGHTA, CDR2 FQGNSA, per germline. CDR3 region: CASSLETGVRETQYF. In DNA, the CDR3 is TGTGCCAGCAGCTTAGAGACAGGGGTACGGGAGACCCAGTACTTC.

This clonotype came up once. The CDR3 loop is CASSLQGGHNEQFF. The CDR3 region has the DNA TGTGCCAGCAGCCTCCAGGGGGGGCACAATGAGCAGTTCTTC. The V call is TRBV6-1, the J call TRBJ2-1; TRBD1 or TRBD2 may be the D gene (7 bases each). Per the germline V gene, CDR1 is MNHNS and CDR2 is SASEGT. V was clipped by 6 bases and J by 5 bases, with 14 bases between them. The CDR3 has 14 amino acids.

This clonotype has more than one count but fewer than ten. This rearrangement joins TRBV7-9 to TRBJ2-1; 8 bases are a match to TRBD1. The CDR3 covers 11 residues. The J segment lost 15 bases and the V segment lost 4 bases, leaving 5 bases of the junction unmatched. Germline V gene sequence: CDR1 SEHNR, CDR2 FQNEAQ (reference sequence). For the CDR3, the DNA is TGTGCCAGCAGCTACGGACAGGGACCGTTCTTC. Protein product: CASSYGQGPFF.

The CDR3 reads CASSIAGTGGRNGYTF. The CDR3 coding sequence is TGTGCCAGTAGTATAGCTGGGACAGGGGGCAGAAATGGCTACACCTTC. The J gene is TRBJ1-2, the V gene TRBV19; 12 positions agree with TRBD1. CDR1 LNHDA and CDR2 SQIVND come from the germline V gene (reference sequence). With V trimmed by 1 base and J by 6 bases, 6 bases remained unmatched. CDR3 length: 16 residues.

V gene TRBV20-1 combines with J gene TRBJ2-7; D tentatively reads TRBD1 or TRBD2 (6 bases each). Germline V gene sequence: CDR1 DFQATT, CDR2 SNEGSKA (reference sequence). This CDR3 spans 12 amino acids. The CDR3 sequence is CGASGASYEQYF. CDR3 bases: TGCGGAGCTTCGGGGGCATCCTACGAGCAGTACTTC.

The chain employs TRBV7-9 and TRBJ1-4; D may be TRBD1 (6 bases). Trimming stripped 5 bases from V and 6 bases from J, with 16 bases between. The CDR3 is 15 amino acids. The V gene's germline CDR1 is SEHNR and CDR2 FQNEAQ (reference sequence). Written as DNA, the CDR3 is TGTGCCAGCAGCCCCGAGGGGGATTGGGATGAAAAACTGTTTTTT. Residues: CASSPEGDWDEKLFF.

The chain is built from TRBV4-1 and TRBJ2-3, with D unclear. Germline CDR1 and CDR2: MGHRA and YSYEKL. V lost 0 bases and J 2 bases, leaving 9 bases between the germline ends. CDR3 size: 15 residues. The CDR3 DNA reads TGCGCCAGCAGCCAAGATTCGCTACCCACAGATACGCAGTATTTT. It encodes CASSQDSLPTDTQYF.

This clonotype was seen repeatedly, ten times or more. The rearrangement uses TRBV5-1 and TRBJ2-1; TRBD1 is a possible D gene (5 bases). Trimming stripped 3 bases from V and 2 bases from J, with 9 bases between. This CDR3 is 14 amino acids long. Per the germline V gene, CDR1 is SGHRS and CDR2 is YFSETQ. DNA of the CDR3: TGCGCCAGCAGCTCCGGACAAACCTACAATGAGCAGTTCTTC. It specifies CASSSGQTYNEQFF.

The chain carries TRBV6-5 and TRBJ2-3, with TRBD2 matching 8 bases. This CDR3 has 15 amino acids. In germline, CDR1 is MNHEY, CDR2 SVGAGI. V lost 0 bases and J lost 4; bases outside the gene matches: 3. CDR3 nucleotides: TGTGCCAGCAGTTACTCCGGGAGGGCCCCAGATACGCAGTATTTT. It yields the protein CASSYSGRAPDTQYF.

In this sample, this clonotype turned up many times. CDR3 in amino acids: CASGLAGNTGELFF. The CDR3 region has the DNA TGTGCCAGCGGTCTAGCGGGGAACACCGGGGAGCTGTTTTTT. V is TRBV7-8 and J is TRBJ2-2; 8 bases map to TRBD2. There are 14 residues in the CDR3. Germline V gene lookup returns CDR1 SGHVS and CDR2 FQNEAQ. Trimming took 8 bases from V and 1 from J; bases not matched to a gene: 3.